The T cell receptor (beta chain) under discussion was sequenced for a study of neurological immune-mediated disorders. Time point meaning: technical triplicate 2. For the unsorted libraries, 2 million PBMCs stored at -80 C served as input. The making of cDNA relied on 5'RACE with 10-nucleotide random UMIs. One entry per CDR3 protein, called by TCRdb with MiXCR from the 5' RACE reads. Of about 59,000 distinct CDR3 sequences in the sample, under 30% were seen once. Many counts were recorded for this clonotype. Antigen specificity is unknown. Trimming left V 5 bases short and J 0 bases short, with 20 bases between. Germline values: CDR1 SGHVS, CDR2 FQNEAQ. The CDR3 runs 18 residues. Broader study findings: Across subjects, no CDR3 amino acid sequence appeared in expanded clones of more than one subject, a finding that suggested private repertoires in all groups. Falling below healthy controls, multiple sclerosis showed the least TCR clonal expansion, while HTLV-1-associated myelopathy showed the most.

V gene TRBV7-8 combines with J gene TRBJ1-5; D not certain. This TCR was sampled from a man in his 60s with HTLV-1-associated myelopathy (HAM/TSP). The material sequenced was PBMCs. CDR3: CASSPQNGGRYSNQPQHF. The CDR3 DNA reads TGTGCCAGCAGCCCCCAAAATGGAGGGAGATATAGCAATCAGCCCCAGCATTTT.